This paragraph reports one T cell receptor beta chain. Its target is unknown. The V end was cut by 0 bases, the J end by 4 bases, with 14 bases between. Germline values: CDR1 SGDLS, CDR2 YYNGEE. The CDR3 length is 16 residues. This sample stems from a study of shared clonotypes between healthy human individuals. Findings and limits, study-wide: Large depth notwithstanding, sorted-subset sequencing proved incomplete by rarefaction.

Only in-frame clones appear in the TCRdb table, and some are missing; sequencing was by immunoSEQ multiplex PCR. This table has some 680,000 clones, 55% to 85% appearing once. This chain links TRBV9 with TRBJ2-1; D is ambiguous. The clonotype comes from a woman aged 30 to 39 in good health. The sample was memory CD4+ T cells sorted from blood. The subset here: CD45RA-negative fraction. The CDR3 loop is CASSVAVGSAYNEQFF. In DNA, the CDR3 is TGTGCCAGCAGCGTAGCGGTGGGATCTGCTTACAATGAGCAGTTCTTC.